A single sample gave rise to the 20 T cell receptor beta chains below, sequenced in a study of blood T cell repertoires in COVID-19. Assay: immunoSEQ multiplex PCR; the TCRdb copy retains only in-frame clones and omits some. The profile shows roughly 150,000 clones, roughly 88% of them singletons. What was sequenced was peripheral blood. These receptors all come from a man between 18 and 29 years old with COVID-19, enrolled during active disease.

J is TRBJ2-1 and V is TRBV19; D gene unclear. Germline V gene lookup returns CDR1 LNHDA and CDR2 SQIVND (reference sequence). The CDR3 runs to 14 residues. V was pared by 2 bases and J by 3 bases, with 8 bases between. CDR3 DNA sequence: TGTGCCAGTAGTATAACGGGTAACTACAATGAGCAGTTCTTC. It specifies CASSITGNYNEQFF. Complete variable domain (other parts from reference TRBV19 and TRBJ2-1): DGGITQSPKYLFRKEGQNVTLSCEQNLNHDAMYWYRQDPGQGLRLIYYSQIVNDFQKGDIAEGYSVSREKKESFPLTVTSAQKNPTAFYLCASSITGNYNEQFFGPGTRLTVL.

The chain is built from TRBV27 and TRBJ1-6, with D uncertain. CDR1 MNHEY and CDR2 SMNVEV come from the germline V gene (reference sequence). V dropped 2 bases and J dropped 9 bases, with 8 bases sitting between them. This CDR3 is built from 13 residues. CDR3 loop: CASSLGQFSPLHF. CDR3 coding DNA: TGTGCCAGCAGTTTAGGCCAGTTTTCACCCCTCCACTTT.

The chain combines TRBV14 with TRBJ2-5, with 14 bases that match TRBD2. This CDR3 spans 16 amino acids. The germline V gene encodes CDR1 SGHDN and CDR2 FVKESK. J lost 4 bases, V lost 4 bases, and 5 bases had no gene match. CDR3 sequence (DNA): TGTGCCAGCAGCCCGCGACTAGCGGGAGGGCGAGAGACCCAGTACTTC. Translated, it gives CASSPRLAGGRETQYF.

V is TRBV7-3 and J is TRBJ1-1, with a possible D match to TRBD1 (6 bases). The ends were cut back, 2 bases at V and 4 bases at J, with 14 bases in the middle. Germline V gene sequence: CDR1 SGHTA, CDR2 FQGTGA. The CDR3 is 15 amino acids. The CDR3 DNA reads as TGTGCCAGCAGCTTACGGGCAGGGGATATCACTGAAGCTTTCTTT. Protein: CASSLRAGDITEAFF. The entire variable domain, with the rest obtained from reference TRBV7-3 and TRBJ1-1, is as follows: GAGVSQTPSNKVTEKGKYVELRCDPISGHTALYWYRQSLGQGPEFLIYFQGTGAADDSGLPNDRFFAVRPEGSVSTLKIQRTERGDSAVYLCASSLRAGDITEAFFGQGTRLTVV.

The chain recombines TRBV10-3 with TRBJ2-7; D is possibly TRBD2 (5 bases). The V and J ends lost 10 bases and 3 bases respectively, with 22 bases between them. The germline CDR1 and CDR2 sequences are ENHRY and SYGVKD. The CDR3 loop spans 15 amino acids. The CDR3 coding sequence is TGTGCCACCGCCGCTGCAGCCGGGATATACTACGAGCAGTACTTC. Its translation: CATAAAAGIYYEQYF.

J is TRBJ2-7 and V is TRBV30; 7 nucleotides line up with TRBD2. Germline V gene sequence: CDR1 GTSNPN, CDR2 SVGIG (reference sequence). This CDR3 has 16 amino acids. V lost 4 bases and J lost 2; bases outside the gene matches: 14. CDR3 DNA: TGTGCCTGGATGGGGGGGGGTCCACGACAGACCTACGAGCAGTACTTC. It specifies CAWMGGGPRQTYEQYF.

This chain connects TRBV4-1 to TRBJ2-1; possibly TRBD1 for D (7 bases). The CDR3 is 15 residues long. V lost 3 bases and J lost 12, with 21 bases in between. Germline-derived CDR1 and CDR2 are MGHRA and YSYEKL. CDR3 coding DNA: TGCGCCAGCAGCCAGACTCGCCGAGACAGGGAGGCGCAGTTCTTC. This gives the protein CASSQTRRDREAQFF.

This chain uses TRBV19 with TRBJ1-1; D unresolved. The CDR3 is made up of 13 amino acids. V lost 1 base and J lost 6, with 9 bases in between. The germline gives CDR1 LNHDA, CDR2 SQIVND (reference sequence). The CDR3 is CASSIGGIAEAFF. The CDR3 DNA reads TGTGCCAGTAGTATAGGAGGGATCGCTGAAGCTTTCTTT.

The CDR3 region has the DNA TGTGCCAGCAGCACCGGGACAGGGGTCCCCGGGGAGCTGTTTTTT. This codes for CASSTGTGVPGELFF. The V call is TRBV5-4, the J call TRBJ2-2; 10 bases agree with TRBD1. The ends lost 4 bases at V and 6 bases at J; junction bases unmatched: 6. Germline V CDR1 and CDR2: SGHNT, YYREEE (reference sequence). The CDR3 sequence is 15 residues long. Complete variable domain (other parts from reference TRBV5-4 and TRBJ2-2): ETGVTQSPTHLIKTRGQQVTLRCSSQSGHNTVSWYQQALGQGPQFIFQYYREEENGRGNFPPRFSGLQFPNYSSELNVNALELDDSALYLCASSTGTGVPGELFFGEGSRLTVL.

The chain combines TRBV19 with TRBJ2-7, with 8 positions matching TRBD1. The CDR3 sequence is 18 residues long. Germline V gene sequence: CDR1 LNHDA, CDR2 SQIVND (reference sequence). The trim removed 3 bases at V and 0 bases at J, leaving 13 bases unmatched. The CDR3 protein is CASSIRTGIPVGSYEQYF. The CDR3 DNA reads as TGTGCCAGTAGTATTCGGACAGGGATCCCGGTGGGCTCCTACGAGCAGTACTTC.

The chain links TRBV29-1 to TRBJ2-2, with D tentatively TRBD1 (6 bases). CDR1 is SQVTM and CDR2 is ANQGSEA in the germline V gene. This CDR3 region has 14 residues. Trimming shortened V by 4 bases and J by 1 base, and 10 bases separated the two germline ends. In DNA, the CDR3 is TGCAGCGTTGGGGGGCGGCTGAACACCGGGGAGCTGTTTTTT. Protein product: CSVGGRLNTGELFF.

This chain links TRBV5-1 with TRBJ2-7, with 11 bases lining up with TRBD2. This CDR3 spans 16 amino acids. V dropped 4 bases and J dropped 4; count of bases not matched to a gene: 10. Looked up from germline, CDR1 is SGHRS and CDR2 is YFSETQ. In nucleotides, the CDR3 is TGCGCCAGCAGCGACCTTGGGACTAGCGGACCGTACGAGCAGTACTTC. Translated: CASSDLGTSGPYEQYF.

The V gene is TRBV6-1, the J gene TRBJ2-3, with TRBD1 as a possible D gene (5 bases). Germline values: CDR1 MNHNS, CDR2 SASEGT. V was trimmed by 2 bases and J by 5 bases, leaving 17 bases between them. This CDR3 is 16 amino acids long. CDR3 bases: TGTGCCAGCAGTGAATTACCCGTCCCTAGGGGAGATACGCAGTATTTT. Amino acid sequence: CASSELPVPRGDTQYF.

This chain links TRBV27 with TRBJ2-1; D remains ambiguous. The CDR3 length is 12 residues. Per germline, CDR1 MNHEY and CDR2 SMNVEV (reference sequence). Trimming stripped 5 bases from V and 8 bases from J, with 10 bases between. The CDR3 is CASSTSGHEQFF. The CDR3 coding sequence is TGTGCCAGCAGTACCTCTGGCCATGAGCAGTTCTTC.

The chain couples TRBV11-2 to TRBJ2-1, with TRBD2 matching over 9 bases. Germline CDR1 SGHAT, CDR2 FQNNGV. J was trimmed by 3 bases and V by 3 bases; bases with no gene match: 9. The CDR3 consists of 17 residues. The CDR3 loop reads CASSFGLLTSGYNEQFF. CDR3 coding DNA: TGTGCCAGCAGCTTTGGACTCTTGACTAGCGGCTACAATGAGCAGTTCTTC. The full variable domain, its missing parts supplied by reference TRBV11-2 and TRBJ2-1, is EAGVAQSPRYKIIEKRQSVAFWCNPISGHATLYWYQQILGQGPKLLIQFQNNGVVDDSQLPKDRFSAERLKGVDSTLKIQPAKLEDSAVYLCASSFGLLTSGYNEQFFGPGTRLTVL.

The chain is built from TRBV18 and TRBJ1-1; possibly TRBD1 for D (6 bases). The V gene's germline CDR1 is KGHSH and CDR2 LQKENI. V lost 6 bases, J lost 1 base, and 12 bases lay in between. The CDR3 contains 14 residues. The CDR3 sequence is CASSAVQGNTEAFF. The CDR3 DNA sequence: TGTGCCAGCTCCGCGGTACAGGGGAACACTGAAGCTTTCTTT.

The V gene is TRBV28, the J gene TRBJ1-5; possible D gene TRBD1, 5 bases. The germline gives CDR1 MDHEN, CDR2 SYDVKM. The CDR3 is 14 amino acids. Trimming shortened V by 8 bases and J by 1 base, and 12 bases separated the two germline ends. DNA for the CDR3: TGTGCCAGCCGGGACGGGAGGAGCAATCAGCCCCAGCATTTT. Protein sequence: CASRDGRSNQPQHF.

The chain has TRBV5-6 and TRBJ2-7; a possible D gene is TRBD1 (6 bases). Per the germline V gene, CDR1 is SGHDT and CDR2 is YYEEEE. V was cut by 1 base and J by 2 bases, with 16 bases left in between. This CDR3 has 16 amino acids. CDR3 loop: CASSLIRRGIPYEQYF. The CDR3 DNA is TGTGCCAGCAGCTTGATCCGCAGGGGAATTCCCTACGAGCAGTACTTC.

The chain carries TRBV28 and TRBJ1-2; possible D gene TRBD1, 6 bases. CDR1 is MDHEN, CDR2 SYDVKM, per germline. CDR3 length: 13 amino acids. The germline V and J ends were trimmed by 6 bases and 7 bases, with 15 bases remaining between them. CDR3 DNA sequence: TGTGCCAGCAGGAAAACAGGGAGTGCTGGCTACACCTTC. Its translation is CASRKTGSAGYTF.

This chain joins TRBV19 and TRBJ1-5; no clear D. The germline CDR1 and CDR2 sequences are LNHDA and SQIVND (reference sequence). The CDR3 is made up of 13 amino acids. V was cut by 3 bases and J by 8 bases, with 11 bases left in between. The DNA of the CDR3 is TGTGCCAGTAGTATGGTACCCCGGGAGCCCCAGCATTTT. Protein: CASSMVPREPQHF.